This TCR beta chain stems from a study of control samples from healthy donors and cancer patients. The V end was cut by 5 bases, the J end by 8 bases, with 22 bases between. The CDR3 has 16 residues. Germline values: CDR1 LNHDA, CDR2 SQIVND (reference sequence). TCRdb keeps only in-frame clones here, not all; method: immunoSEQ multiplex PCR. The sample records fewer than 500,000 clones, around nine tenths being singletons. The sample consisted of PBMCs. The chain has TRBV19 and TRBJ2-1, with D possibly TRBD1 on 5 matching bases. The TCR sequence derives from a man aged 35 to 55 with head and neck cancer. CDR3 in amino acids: CASSQGVGAISDEQFF. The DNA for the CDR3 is TGTGCCAGTAGTCAAGGGGTAGGGGCCATCAGCGATGAGCAGTTCTTC. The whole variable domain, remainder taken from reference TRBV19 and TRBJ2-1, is DGGITQSPKYLFRKEGQNVTLSCEQNLNHDAMYWYRQDPGQGLRLIYYSQIVNDFQKGDIAEGYSVSREKKESFPLTVTSAQKNPTAFYLCASSQGVGAISDEQFFGPGTRLTVL.